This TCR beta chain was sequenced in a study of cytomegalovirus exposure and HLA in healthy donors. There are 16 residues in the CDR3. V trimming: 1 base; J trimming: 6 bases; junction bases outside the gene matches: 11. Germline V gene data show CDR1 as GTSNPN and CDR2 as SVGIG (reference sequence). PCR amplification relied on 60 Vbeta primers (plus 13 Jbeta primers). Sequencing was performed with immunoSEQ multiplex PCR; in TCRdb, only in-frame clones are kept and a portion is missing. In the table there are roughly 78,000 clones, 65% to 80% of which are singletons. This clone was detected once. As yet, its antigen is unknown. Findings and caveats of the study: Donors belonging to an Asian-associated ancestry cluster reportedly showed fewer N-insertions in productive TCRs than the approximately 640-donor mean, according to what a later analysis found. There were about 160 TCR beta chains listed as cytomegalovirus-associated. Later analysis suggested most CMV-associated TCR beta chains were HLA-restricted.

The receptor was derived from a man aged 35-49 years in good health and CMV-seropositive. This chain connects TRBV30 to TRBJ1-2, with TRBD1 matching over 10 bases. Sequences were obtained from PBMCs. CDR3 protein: CAWSAPLGTGVNGYTF. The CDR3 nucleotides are TGTGCCTGGAGTGCCCCTTTGGGGACAGGGGTTAATGGCTACACCTTC.